This TCR beta chain was obtained from a study of tumor and adjacent non-tumor tissue in lung cancer. As regards this clonotype: The germline gene is not matched at one end of the junction; a read error may be the cause.

The library came from three nested PCR rounds adapted from ARM-PCR protocols. MiXCR, run by TCRdb on the multiplex PCR reads, gives a single entry per CDR3 protein. The sample holds roughly 93,000 distinct CDR3 sequences, about 72% seen once. RNA was extracted from bulk tissue without any cell sorting. Sequenced sample: lung tumor tissue. The TCR sequence derives from a man aged 55 to 69 with non-small cell lung cancer.

The CDR3 reads CASSAPGTTRDMQYF. CDR3 nucleotides: TGTGCCAGTAGTGCGCCCGGGACTACTCGGGATATGCAGTATTTT. This sequence joins TRBV19 and TRBJ2-3, with 7 positions matching TRBD2. CDR1 LNHDA and CDR2 SQIVND come from the germline V gene (reference sequence). There are 15 residues in the CDR3.